Following are 20 T cell receptor beta chains from one sample sequenced in a study of T cell responses to AZD1222 COVID-19 vaccine (dated by TCRdb to the early 2020s). In light of the paper, this sample's time point label describes: baseline before first vaccination. The treatment or condition label here, explained by the study, means: meningococcal conjugate vaccine given as trial control. Libraries were built with the immunoSEQ multiplex PCR assay. Imported from immuneACCESS, the table was reduced by TCRdb to in-frame sequences with V and J called. These copies leave out some clones; in studies compared against another copy, an unresolved V gene accounts for under half, and the cause of the remainder is not known. The table for this sample lists some 150,000 clones; 92% of them were counted only once. Around 4.5% of the sample belongs to the ten largest clones. The sample in question was peripheral blood, obtained on day 0 of MenACWY control vaccination. These receptors were collected from an adult in good health.

CDR3 DNA sequence: TGTGCCAGCAGCTTGGATCCTAGGGATTCACCCCTCCACTTT. This translates into CASSLDPRDSPLHF. This chain connects TRBV5-4 to TRBJ1-6, with D hard to call. The CDR3 spans 14 residues. Germline CDR1 is SGHNT and CDR2 is YYREEE (reference sequence). The V gene lost 0 bases and the J gene lost 8 bases, with 9 bases spanning the gap. Based on the CDR3 plus reference TRBV5-4 and TRBJ1-6, the full variable domain is ETGVTQSPTHLIKTRGQQVTLRCSSQSGHNTVSWYQQALGQGPQFIFQYYREEENGRGNFPPRFSGLQFPNYSSELNVNALELDDSALYLCASSLDPRDSPLHFGNGTRLTVT.

This clone was observed a few times. The V call is TRBV24-1, the J call TRBJ1-5; D unresolved. CDR3 size: 16 residues. From germline, CDR1 is KGHDR and CDR2 SFDVKD. V was cut by 9 bases and J by 0 bases, with 17 bases left in between. The CDR3 DNA reads as TGTGCCACCGCGTCGACGGCCTCTTATAGCAATCAGCCCCAGCATTTT. Translating it yields CATASTASYSNQPQHF.

This rearrangement joins TRBV14 to TRBJ1-2; D may be TRBD1 (5 bases). Deletions cut 0 bases from V and 7 bases from J, with 9 bases between. From germline, CDR1 is SGHDN and CDR2 FVKESK. This CDR3 comprises 13 residues. As DNA, the CDR3 is TGTGCCAGCAGCCAAGAATTGGGGCTTGGCTACACCTTC. It specifies CASSQELGLGYTF.

The V gene is TRBV18, the J gene TRBJ1-2; no reliable D call. The CDR3 is 14 residues long. V lost 3 bases and J lost 5, with 13 bases in between. Germline V CDR1 and CDR2: KGHSH, LQKENI. CDR3 DNA sequence: TGTGCCAGCTCACCGCCGGGTCAGAGGTATGGCTACACCTTC. Translation gives CASSPPGQRYGYTF.

V and J are TRBV9 and TRBJ2-3; no reliable D call. The CDR3 has 16 residues. The V and J ends lost 0 bases and 5 bases respectively, with 16 bases between them. Germline loops: CDR1 SGDLS, CDR2 YYNGEE. CDR3 DNA sequence: TGTGCCAGCAGCGTAGCCCTTGAACTTCCCGAAGATACGCAGTATTTT. It codes for CASSVALELPEDTQYF.

This rearrangement joins TRBV3-1 (or the pseudogene TRBV3-2) to TRBJ1-5; D possibly corresponds to TRBD1 (5 bases). The CDR3 covers 15 residues. Germline CDR1 is LGHDT and CDR2 is YNNKEL (reference sequence). Trimming cost V 1 base and J 7 bases, with 14 bases left between them. CDR3 region: CASSQGAGGGQPQHF. For the CDR3, the DNA is TGTGCCAGCAGCCAAGGAGCCGGGGGAGGACAGCCCCAGCATTTT.

On this clone itself: A read error may produce the germline difference seen at one junction end. The chain recombines TRBV7-2 with TRBJ1-6, with D possibly matching TRBD1 (5 bases). Germline lookup yields CDR1 SGHTA and CDR2 FQGNSA. CDR3 length equals 15 residues. As DNA, the CDR3 is TGTGCCAGCAACTTACCTCGCAGGGAAGATTCACCCCTCCACTTT. It is translated as CASNLPRREDSPLHF.

This rearrangement joins TRBV9 to TRBJ2-2; D perhaps matches TRBD2 (6 bases). The CDR3 spans 16 residues. Trimming cost V 0 bases and J 4 bases, with 13 bases left between them. Germline V gene lookup returns CDR1 SGDLS and CDR2 YYNGEE. CDR3 amino acids: CASSVAGGPSTGELFF. CDR3 coding DNA: TGTGCCAGCAGCGTAGCCGGAGGGCCTAGCACCGGGGAGCTGTTTTTT.

The chain employs TRBV29-1 and TRBJ1-2; weak D call: TRBD1 (5 bases). CDR3 length equals 12 residues. Germline CDR1 reads SQVTM; CDR2 reads ANQGSEA. V lost 6 bases, J lost 2 bases, and 10 bases lay in between. CDR3 region: CSVNRQNYGYTF. In DNA form, the CDR3 reads TGCAGCGTCAACAGGCAGAACTATGGCTACACCTTC.

The V gene is TRBV30, the J gene TRBJ2-1, with 8 bases aligning to TRBD2. The junction had 5 bases not matched to a gene; V was cut back by 3 bases and J by 7 bases. Germline CDR1 is GTSNPN and CDR2 is SVGIG (reference sequence). The CDR3 runs 13 residues. CDR3 nucleotide sequence: TGTGCCTGGAGCCGGACTAGCAGTAATGAGCAGTTCTTC. This gives the protein CAWSRTSSNEQFF.

The CDR3 DNA reads TGTGCCAGCAGCTCAGGGACAGGGGCCTATGGCTACACCTTC. This encodes CASSSGTGAYGYTF. The chain employs TRBV11-3 and TRBJ1-2; 10 positions match TRBD1. CDR3 size: 14 residues. The V gene end was trimmed by 4 bases and the J gene end by 4 bases; junction bases not matched to a gene: 3. The germline V gene has CDR1 SGHNT and CDR2 YENEEA. The whole variable domain, remainder taken from reference TRBV11-3 and TRBJ1-2, is EAGVVQSPRYKIIEKKQPVAFWCNPISGHNTLYWYLQNLGQGPELLIRYENEEAVDDSQLPKDRFSAERLKGVDSTLKIQPAELGDSAVYLCASSSGTGAYGYTFGSGTRLTVV.

Only one count was recorded for this clone. This chain joins TRBV6-5 and TRBJ1-5, with a possible D match to TRBD1 (6 bases). This CDR3 has 13 residues. From germline, CDR1 is MNHEY and CDR2 SVGAGI. Trimming pared 6 bases from V and 7 bases from J, leaving 13 bases between. The CDR3 loop reads CASSSGAGQPQHF. For the CDR3, the DNA is TGTGCCAGCAGCTCAGGGGCAGGCCAGCCCCAGCATTTT.

This chain connects TRBV19 to TRBJ1-1, with D possibly being TRBD1 (5 bases). Germline V CDR1 and CDR2: LNHDA, SQIVND (reference sequence). Deletions cut 6 bases from V and 1 base from J, with 12 bases between. The CDR3 contains 14 residues. CDR3 protein: CASRRDGSNTEAFF. The CDR3 bases are TGTGCCAGTAGAAGGGACGGTTCGAACACTGAAGCTTTCTTT.

This clone came up once. This CDR3 reads CATSTGLNEQYF. In DNA form, the CDR3 reads TGTGCCACCTCGACAGGGCTAAACGAGCAGTACTTC. The chain has TRBV19 and TRBJ2-7, with 7 bases identical to TRBD1. The V gene's germline CDR1 is LNHDA and CDR2 SQIVND (reference sequence). V was clipped by 10 bases and J by 5 bases; unmatched bases: 8. The CDR3 consists of 12 residues.

This clone was seen only a few times. The genes are TRBV6-5 and TRBJ1-5, with D maybe TRBD1 (5 bases). The CDR3 contains 16 residues. V lost 2 bases to trimming and J lost 9 bases, with 20 bases between them. The germline gives CDR1 MNHEY, CDR2 SVGAGI. For the CDR3, the DNA is TGTGCCAGCAGTTACCCAATTGGGGGGGGTGGTTGGCCCCAGCATTTT. Its translation: CASSYPIGGGGWPQHF.

This chain joins TRBV24-1 and TRBJ2-6; 9 nucleotides agree with TRBD1. The CDR3 is 17 amino acids. Germline V gene data show CDR1 as KGHDR and CDR2 as SFDVKD. V was clipped by 10 bases and J by 4 bases; unmatched bases: 13. CDR3 loop: CATEAGQGMSGANVLTF. CDR3 DNA sequence: TGTGCCACAGAGGCGGGACAGGGCATGTCGGGGGCCAACGTCCTGACTTTC.

The chain carries TRBV12-5 and TRBJ2-1, with 10 nucleotides matching TRBD2. With V trimmed by 2 bases and J by 1 base, 14 bases remained unmatched. The CDR3 spans 20 residues. CDR1 is LGHNT, CDR2 FRNRAP, per germline. The CDR3 bases are TGTGCTAGTGGTTTGCCTTGGGTAGCGGGAGGCCCCGTATCCTACAATGAGCAGTTCTTC. Translated: CASGLPWVAGGPVSYNEQFF. Full variable domain (missing parts from reference TRBV12-5 and TRBJ2-1): DARVTQTPRHKVTEMGQEVTMRCQPILGHNTVFWYRQTMMQGLELLAYFRNRAPLDDSGMPKDRFSAEMPDATLATLKIQPSEPRDSAVYFCASGLPWVAGGPVSYNEQFFGPGTRLTVL.

This clone was recorded once. The J gene is TRBJ2-7, the V gene TRBV11-3, with TRBD1 identical over 7 bases. Germline V gene sequence: CDR1 SGHNT, CDR2 YENEEA. The CDR3 totals 14 residues. V lost 4 bases, J lost 3 bases, and 6 bases stayed unmatched. The chain's CDR3 is CASSSRQGVYEQYF. The CDR3 DNA follows: TGTGCCAGCAGCTCTAGACAGGGCGTCTACGAGCAGTACTTC.

V and J are TRBV7-9 and TRBJ1-2, with D unclear. This CDR3 has 14 residues. Trimming stripped 1 base from V and 2 bases from J, with 8 bases between. Germline CDR1 is SEHNR and CDR2 is FQNEAQ (reference sequence). The CDR3 sequence is CASSLGAGNYGYTF. DNA for the CDR3: TGTGCCAGCAGCTTAGGCGCAGGAAACTATGGCTACACCTTC.

V is TRBV9 and J is TRBJ2-7; the D gene could be TRBD1 or TRBD2 (5 bases each). Trimming pared 2 bases from V and 5 bases from J, leaving 14 bases between. The CDR3 is 14 residues long. Germline V gives CDR1 SGDLS, CDR2 YYNGEE. Here the CDR3 DNA reads TGTGCCAGCAGCGTGGGACGGGTTACCCACGAGCAGTACTTC. This sequence encodes CASSVGRVTHEQYF.